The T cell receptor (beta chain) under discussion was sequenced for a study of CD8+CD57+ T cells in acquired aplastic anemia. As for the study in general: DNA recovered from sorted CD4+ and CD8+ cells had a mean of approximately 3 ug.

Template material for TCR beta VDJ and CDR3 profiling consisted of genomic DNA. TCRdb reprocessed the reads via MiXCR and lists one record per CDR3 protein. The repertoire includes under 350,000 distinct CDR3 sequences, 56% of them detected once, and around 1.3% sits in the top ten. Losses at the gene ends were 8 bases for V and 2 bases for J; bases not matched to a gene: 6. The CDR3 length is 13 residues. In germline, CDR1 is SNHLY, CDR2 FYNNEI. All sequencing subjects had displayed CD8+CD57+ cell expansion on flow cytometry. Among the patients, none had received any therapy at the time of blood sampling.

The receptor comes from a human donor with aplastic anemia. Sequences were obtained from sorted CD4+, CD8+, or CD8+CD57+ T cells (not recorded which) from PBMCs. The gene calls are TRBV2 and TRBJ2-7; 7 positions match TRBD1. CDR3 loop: CASEKGATYEQYF. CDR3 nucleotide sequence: TGTGCCAGCGAGAAGGGGGCAACCTACGAGCAGTACTTC.